This is a list of T cell receptor beta chains from one sample in a study of CD8 T cells in ankylosing spondylitis. From the 5' RACE reads, TCRdb called clonotypes with MiXCR, one entry per CDR3 protein. There are about 330,000 distinct CDR3 sequences in the sample; 7.5% to 9% occur only once, and about 15% lies in the top ten. Sequencing was carried out using blood, either unsorted or a sorted T cell fraction (not recorded which). These receptors were collected from a male donor with ankylosing spondylitis. Each CDR3 is given with its conserved first and last residue. Fields, in order: clone size, D gene, V gene, J gene, CDR3 protein, CDR3 DNA. D genes are given only for firm matches. Not all rows give a size; the values are once, few, many and, for expanded clones, a class.

>few|TRBD2|TRBV10-3|TRBJ2-1
CAISETGLTYNEQFF
TGTGCCATCAGTGAGACGGGACTAACCTACAATGAGCAGTTCTTC
>few|-|TRBV4-1|TRBJ2-5
CASSLTLVSRETQYF
TGCGCCAGCAGCCTTACATTGGTATCGAGAGAGACCCAGTACTTC
>many|-|TRBV5-1|TRBJ2-5
CASSVRDRETQYF
TGCGCCAGCAGCGTAAGGGATCGGGAGACCCAGTACTTC
>-|-|TRBV5-1|TRBJ1-1
CASKEQGEAFF
TGCGCCAGCAAGGAACAGGGCGAAGCTTTCTTT
>few|-|TRBV7-2|TRBJ2-5
CASSRDRSRETQYF
TGTGCCAGCAGCCGGGACCGTAGTAGGGAGACCCAGTACTTC
>few|-|TRBV7-9|TRBJ2-7
CASSLEGWQYF
TGTGCCAGCAGTTTAGAGGGATGGCAGTACTTC
>few|-|TRBV28|TRBJ1-3
CASSSRTGGNTIYF
TGTGCCAGCAGTTCTCGGACGGGAGGAAACACCATATATTTT
>few|-|TRBV5-1|TRBJ2-5
CASGRAGETQYF
TGCGCCAGCGGACGGGCTGGGGAGACCCAGTACTTC
>many|-|TRBV9|TRBJ2-2
CASSVGLVSNTGELFF
TGTGCCAGCAGCGTAGGTTTAGTTAGCAACACCGGGGAGCTGTTTTTT
>-|-|TRBV2|TRBJ1-1
CASSDTTETNTEAFF
TGTGCCAGCAGTGATACTACAGAAACGAACACTGAAGCTTTCTTT
>-|-|TRBV19|TRBJ1-5
CASRQVLGQPQHF
TGTGCCAGTAGACAGGTATTAGGGCAGCCCCAGCATTTT
>few|TRBD1|TRBV18|TRBJ2-7
CASSPGQGDSAYF
TGTGCCAGCTCACCGGGACAGGGGGATTCGGCGTACTTC
>many|TRBD1|TRBV28|TRBJ2-1
CASTRPGQGAGEQFF
TGTGCCAGCACTCGGCCGGGACAGGGGGCCGGAGAGCAGTTCTTC
>-|-|TRBV6-6|TRBJ2-7
CASSLEQAYEQYF
TGTGCCAGCAGTCTAGAGCAGGCCTACGAGCAGTACTTC
>many|-|TRBV7-2|TRBJ2-7
CASSFAVRDEQYF
TGTGCCAGCAGCTTCGCGGTCCGGGACGAGCAGTACTTC
>few|TRBD2|TRBV6-1|TRBJ2-3
CASRPSGIRTDTQYF
TGTGCCAGCAGACCTAGCGGGATTCGCACAGATACGCAGTATTTT
>few|-|TRBV7-3|TRBJ1-1
CASSFDSQNTEAFF
TGTGCCAGCAGCTTCGACAGTCAAAACACTGAAGCTTTCTTT
>many|TRBD1|TRBV27|TRBJ2-7
CASSGLSRTGIYEQYF
TGTGCCAGCAGCGGTTTAAGCCGGACAGGGATCTACGAGCAGTACTTC
>few|TRBD2|TRBV19|TRBJ2-5
CASSMGLAGEETQYF
TGTGCCAGTAGTATGGGACTAGCGGGAGAAGAGACCCAGTACTTC
>few|TRBD2|TRBV15|TRBJ2-7
CATSRDRAGAGEQYF
TGTGCCACCAGCAGAGATAGGGCGGGAGCTGGCGAGCAGTACTTC
>-|TRBD2|TRBV6-2/TRBV6-3|TRBJ2-1
CASSYELSGRAGWYNEQFF
TGTGCCAGCAGTTATGAGCTCAGCGGGAGGGCCGGTTGGTACAATGAGCAGTTCTTC
>many|-|TRBV5-1|TRBJ2-7
CASSFGGPEQYF
TGTGCCAGCAGTTTTGGGGGGCCCGAGCAGTACTTC
>-|TRBD2|TRBV5-6|TRBJ2-7
CASSFRLAGGTSSYEQYF
TGTGCCAGCAGCTTCCGACTAGCGGGAGGAACCAGCTCCTACGAGCAGTACTTC
>few|-|TRBV29-1|TRBJ2-3
CSVEEGSATQYF
TGCAGCGTTGAAGAGGGATCGGCTACGCAGTATTTT
>few|TRBD1|TRBV7-9|TRBJ2-1
CASSPRDRGYNEQFF
TGTGCCAGCAGCCCCCGGGACAGGGGATACAATGAGCAGTTCTTC
>many|-|TRBV5-1|TRBJ2-7
CASSPRGLAYEQYF
TGCGCCAGCAGCCCCCGGGGACTTGCCTACGAGCAGTACTTC
>many|-|TRBV2|TRBJ2-1
CASSEMGRAGYNEQFF
TGTGCCAGCAGTGAAATGGGGCGAGCCGGCTACAATGAGCAGTTCTTC
>-|TRBD2|TRBV6-2/TRBV6-3|TRBJ2-3
CASSYLWPGDRAGVADTQYF
TGTGCCAGCAGTTACTTGTGGCCGGGGGACCGAGCGGGAGTTGCAGATACGCAGTATTTT
>-|TRBD1|TRBV7-2|TRBJ1-5
CASSSGTGGRSNQPQHF
TGTGCCAGCAGCTCCGGGACAGGGGGTCGAAGCAATCAGCCCCAGCATTTT
>many|-|TRBV3-1|TRBJ2-2
CASSFLGTGELFF
TGTGCCAGCAGCTTCCTCGGGACCGGGGAGCTGTTTTTT
>few|-|TRBV9|TRBJ2-1
CASSVSPPNEQFF
TGTGCCAGCAGCGTCAGTCCACCCAATGAGCAGTTCTTC
>few|TRBD1|TRBV28|TRBJ1-6
CASSLSNWDSNSPLHF
TGTGCCAGCAGTTTGTCTAATTGGGACAGTAATTCACCCCTCCACTTT
>many|-|TRBV29-1|TRBJ2-3
CSVAGSGSTDTQYF
TGCAGCGTTGCGGGGTCGGGTAGCACAGATACGCAGTATTTT
>many|TRBD1|TRBV20-1|TRBJ1-2
CSAPTGGGYTF
TGCAGTGCCCCGACAGGGGGAGGCTACACCTTC
>few|TRBD2|TRBV6-1|TRBJ2-1
CASRRLAGEVGGNEQFF
TGTGCCAGCAGGAGACTAGCGGGAGAAGTTGGGGGCAATGAGCAGTTCTTC
>few|-|TRBV14|TRBJ2-3
CASSQVSPGALLSSTDTQYF
TGTGCCAGCAGCCAAGTCTCACCGGGGGCCCTTCTTTCTAGCACAGATACGCAGTATTTT
>few|-|TRBV7-9|TRBJ2-2
CASSSHSATGELFF
TGTGCCAGCAGCAGCCACAGTGCTACCGGGGAGCTGTTTTTT
>-|TRBD1|TRBV19|TRBJ1-1
CASGQGYLTEAFF
TGTGCCAGTGGACAGGGCTATCTCACTGAAGCTTTCTTT
>many|-|TRBV20-1|TRBJ2-7
CSASVPGSYEQYF
TGCAGTGCTAGTGTTCCGGGCTCCTACGAGCAGTACTTC
>-|-|TRBV7-2|TRBJ2-2
CASSFSAGRGGTGELFF
TGTGCCAGCAGCTTTTCAGCGGGCAGGGGGGGGACCGGGGAGCTGTTTTTT
>few|TRBD2|TRBV5-1|TRBJ2-7
CASSSVSGSLNEQYF
TGCGCCAGCAGCTCTGTTAGCGGGAGCTTGAACGAGCAGTACTTC
>many|-|TRBV5-1|TRBJ1-5
CASSLDYSSNQPQHF
TGCGCCAGCAGCTTAGATTACTCAAGCAATCAGCCCCAGCATTTT
>-|-|TRBV20-1|TRBJ2-3
CSADHSGPSTDTQYF
TGCAGTGCTGATCATAGCGGTCCTAGCACAGATACGCAGTATTTT
>-|TRBD1|TRBV5-1|TRBJ2-6
CASSFDRARSGANVLTF
TGCGCCAGCAGCTTTGACAGGGCCAGATCTGGGGCCAACGTCCTGACTTTC
>few|TRBD1|TRBV27|TRBJ2-1
CASASGQGADEQFF
TGTGCCAGCGCCTCGGGACAGGGGGCGGATGAGCAGTTCTTC
>few|TRBD2|TRBV27|TRBJ2-3
CASSTPSGRAADTQYF
TGTGCCAGCAGTACACCTAGCGGGAGGGCAGCAGATACGCAGTATTTT
>many|-|TRBV20-1|TRBJ2-1
CSARPGLWEQFF
TGCAGTGCTAGACCCGGGCTCTGGGAGCAGTTCTTC
>many|TRBD2|TRBV28|TRBJ2-2
CASNPAGGPWAGELFF
TGTGCCAGCAATCCAGCGGGAGGACCCTGGGCCGGGGAGCTGTTTTTT
>-|TRBD1|TRBV5-1|TRBJ2-5
CASSLVGTAEETQYF
TGCGCCAGCAGCTTGGTCGGGACAGCAGAAGAGACCCAGTACTTC
>-|-|TRBV6-5|TRBJ2-7
CASSYSRDRQYF
TGTGCCAGCAGTTACTCGAGGGATCGGCAGTACTTC
>many|-|TRBV10-3|TRBJ2-2
CAIRLASAGSTGELFF
TGTGCCATCAGGTTGGCCTCAGCAGGGTCCACCGGGGAGCTGTTTTTT
>many|TRBD1|TRBV29-1|TRBJ2-5
CSVHDRVGETQYF
TGCAGCGTTCACGACAGGGTGGGGGAGACCCAGTACTTC